Listed below are T cell receptor beta chains from one sample, sequenced in a study of T cells in Graves' hyperthyroidism and ophthalmopathy. MiXCR, run by TCRdb on the multiplex PCR reads, gives a single entry per CDR3 protein. This table holds about 540,000 distinct CDR3 sequences, around 42% found once. The sequenced sample was peripheral blood or thyroid tissue (not recorded which). All receptors come from a woman aged 18-29 years with Graves' hyperthyroidism. The CDR3 runs from the conserved cysteine through the conserved F or W. The order of the fields is clone size, V gene, J gene, D gene, CDR3 DNA, CDR3 protein. A D gene is named only where the DNA matches it firmly. Clone size is not always given. Where it is, it says once, few, many or a class for expanded clones.

clone_size: few
v_call: TRBV12-5
j_call: TRBJ2-2
d_call: NA
cdr3_nt: TGTGCTAGTGGTCCCGGTTCGCGAGGCGGGGAGCTGTTTTTT
cdr3_aa: CASGPGSRGGELFF

clone_size: few
v_call: TRBV12-3/TRBV12-4
j_call: TRBJ1-3
d_call: TRBD1
cdr3_nt: TGTGCCAGCACCTCCGAGACAGGGTTCTCTGGAAACACCATATATTTT
cdr3_aa: CASTSETGFSGNTIYF

clone_size: NA
v_call: TRBV24-1
j_call: TRBJ2-1
d_call: TRBD1
cdr3_nt: TGTGCCACCAGTGATCGCGGCCCGGGACAGGGATCCTACAATGAGCAGTTCTTC
cdr3_aa: CATSDRGPGQGSYNEQFF

clone_size: NA
v_call: TRBV27
j_call: TRBJ2-5
d_call: TRBD1
cdr3_nt: TGTGCCAGCAGTTTACACAGGGGCGATCAGCCCCAGTACTTC
cdr3_aa: CASSLHRGDQPQYF

clone_size: NA
v_call: TRBV29-1
j_call: TRBJ1-5
d_call: TRBD1
cdr3_nt: TGCAGCGCTAGACAGGGACCCAATCAGCCCCAGCATTTT
cdr3_aa: CSARQGPNQPQHF

clone_size: many
v_call: TRBV2
j_call: TRBJ1-2
d_call: TRBD1
cdr3_nt: TGTGCCAGCAGTGTCCAGGGGGCGCAGGCGAATGGCTACACCTTC
cdr3_aa: CASSVQGAQANGYTF

clone_size: many
v_call: TRBV11-2
j_call: TRBJ2-5
d_call: NA
cdr3_nt: TGTGCCAGCAGCTCCTCCGGGAGCTGGTTGTACCAAGAGACCCAGTACTTC
cdr3_aa: CASSSSGSWLYQETQYF

clone_size: many
v_call: TRBV14
j_call: TRBJ1-1
d_call: NA
cdr3_nt: TGTGCCAGCAGGAACAGGCTACGAGCTTTCTTT
cdr3_aa: CASRNRLRAFF

clone_size: many
v_call: TRBV5-4
j_call: TRBJ2-5
d_call: NA
cdr3_nt: TGTGCCAGCAACGGGATGGGTGAGACCCAGTACTTC
cdr3_aa: CASNGMGETQYF

clone_size: many
v_call: TRBV19
j_call: TRBJ1-2
d_call: NA
cdr3_nt: TGTGCCAGTAGCCCTCTCGCCACAGGGTATGGCTACACCTTC
cdr3_aa: CASSPLATGYGYTF

clone_size: NA
v_call: TRBV10-3
j_call: TRBJ1-2
d_call: NA
cdr3_nt: TGTGCCATCAGTGAGGGGGTCTATGGCTACACCTTC
cdr3_aa: CAISEGVYGYTF

clone_size: many
v_call: TRBV15
j_call: TRBJ1-4
d_call: NA
cdr3_nt: TGTGCCACCAGCAGAGATCAGGGATCGGCAACTAATGAAAAACTGTTTTTT
cdr3_aa: CATSRDQGSATNEKLFF

clone_size: few
v_call: TRBV29-1
j_call: TRBJ2-1
d_call: TRBD2
cdr3_nt: TGCAGCGTGTCCGAAGCGGGAGAGCAGTTCTTC
cdr3_aa: CSVSEAGEQFF

clone_size: NA
v_call: TRBV29-1
j_call: TRBJ2-5
d_call: TRBD1
cdr3_nt: TGCAGCGTTAGGGCAGGGGGAGTAGAGACCCAGTACTTC
cdr3_aa: CSVRAGGVETQYF

clone_size: many
v_call: TRBV7-8
j_call: TRBJ2-5
d_call: TRBD1
cdr3_nt: TGTGCCAGCAGACCGACAGGGTGGGAGACCCAGTACTTC
cdr3_aa: CASRPTGWETQYF

clone_size: NA
v_call: TRBV13
j_call: TRBJ1-6
d_call: NA
cdr3_nt: TGTGCCAGCAGTGTAGGGGGGCGAGATAATTCACCCCTCCACTTT
cdr3_aa: CASSVGGRDNSPLHF

clone_size: NA
v_call: TRBV5-1
j_call: TRBJ2-7
d_call: TRBD1
cdr3_nt: TGCGCCAGCAGCTTGGAAAGAGGACAGGGGGACGAGCAGTACTTC
cdr3_aa: CASSLERGQGDEQYF

clone_size: NA
v_call: TRBV3-1
j_call: TRBJ2-1
d_call: NA
cdr3_nt: TGTGCCAGCAGGGCCGGACTAAACGGGGAGCAGTTCTTC
cdr3_aa: CASRAGLNGEQFF

clone_size: many
v_call: TRBV29-1
j_call: TRBJ2-7
d_call: NA
cdr3_nt: TGCAGCGTTGCCCCGGGGCTAAACTACGAGCAGTACTTC
cdr3_aa: CSVAPGLNYEQYF